This is a list of T cell receptor beta chains from one sample in a study of T-cell memory formation after mild COVID-19. TCRdb reprocessed the 5' RACE reads with MiXCR, giving one entry per CDR3 protein. The sample comprises 150,000 to 200,000 distinct CDR3 sequences, approximately 14% of which are singletons, and 14% rests with the top ten. Source material: PBMCs or a T cell subset sorted from them (not recorded which). The receptors were gathered from an adult woman who had mild COVID-19 (a few samples of this study predate the infection). Cell type and time point are not known. Each CDR3 is given with its conserved first and last residue. The D gene is left open where the match is weak. The listing skips clone size in some rows; elsewhere it reads once, few, many or a size class.

clone size	V gene	D gene	J gene	CDR3 DNA	CDR3 protein
few	TRBV27	.	TRBJ1-1	TGTGCCAGCCGGGGAGTGAACACTGAAGCTTTCTTT	CASRGVNTEAFF
few	TRBV10-3	.	TRBJ2-7	TGTGCCATCAGTGACGGTAGGAGAGGGCACGAGCAGTACTTC	CAISDGRRGHEQYF
.	TRBV15	.	TRBJ1-1	TGTGCCACCAGCAGAGGGGGAGAGGGTAATGAAGCTTTCTTT	CATSRGGEGNEAFF
few	TRBV11-3	.	TRBJ2-5	TGTGCCAGCAGCTTAGGCGGGGAGGAGTACTTC	CASSLGGEEYF
.	TRBV7-9	.	TRBJ2-3	TGTGCCAGCAGCTCTCTAGCGGATACGCAGTATTTT	CASSSLADTQYF
few	TRBV4-1	TRBD1	TRBJ2-3	TGCGCCAGCAGCCAACCCGACAGGGAACGGAGCACAGATACGCAGTATTTT	CASSQPDRERSTDTQYF
few	TRBV7-6	.	TRBJ1-4	TGTGCCAGCAGCTTAGACCCGGCGATCGAGGAGGAACTGTTTTTT	CASSLDPAIEEELFF
many	TRBV12-3/TRBV12-4	.	TRBJ2-1	TGTGCCAGCACTGCGAACGGGACCCTATACAATGAGCAGTTCTTC	CASTANGTLYNEQFF
.	TRBV20-1	.	TRBJ1-2	TGCAGTGCGCGCCACATCGCCTATGGCTACACCTTC	CSARHIAYGYTF
.	TRBV7-3	TRBD1	TRBJ1-2	TGTGCCAGCAGCCCGGACAGGGGTGGCTACACCTTC	CASSPDRGGYTF
few	TRBV5-6	.	TRBJ2-7	TGTGCCAGCAGCTCAGTATACGAGCAGTACTTC	CASSSVYEQYF
.	TRBV20-1	.	TRBJ1-2	TGCAGTGCTTGGACGGTTTACTATGGCTACACCTTC	CSAWTVYYGYTF
medium-sized	TRBV18	.	TRBJ1-5	TGTGCCAGCTCGGTCAGTACAATCGGCAATCAGCCCCAGCATTTT	CASSVSTIGNQPQHF
.	TRBV20-1	.	TRBJ2-5	TGCAGTGCTAGAGATCTCAGGGGCAGCCAAGAGACCCAGTACTTC	CSARDLRGSQETQYF
few	TRBV5-1	TRBD2	TRBJ2-6	TGCGCCAGCAGCCAACTAGCGGGGGGACCCTCCGCGGGGGCCAACGTCCTGACTTTC	CASSQLAGGPSAGANVLTF
few	TRBV12-3/TRBV12-4	TRBD2	TRBJ2-5	TGTGCCAGCAGTTTGGTCCGGGAGGGGGAGACCCAGTACTTC	CASSLVREGETQYF
.	TRBV28	.	TRBJ1-1	TGTGCCAGCAGTTTAGAGGCAGGGGATTGGAACACTGAAGCTTTCTTT	CASSLEAGDWNTEAFF
.	TRBV14	.	TRBJ2-5	TGTGCCAGCAGCCCGTCGATTTATGTCGGTGGAGACCAAGAGACCCAGTACTTC	CASSPSIYVGGDQETQYF
.	TRBV5-5	.	TRBJ2-7	TGTGCCAGCAGCTTGGCCGACTTGGGGGAGCAGTACTTC	CASSLADLGEQYF
few	TRBV19	.	TRBJ1-2	TGTGCCAGTACCTGGGACTCTGGCTACACCTTC	CASTWDSGYTF
.	TRBV7-3	TRBD2	TRBJ2-1	TGTGCCAGCAGCCCCCAGCGGGAGAATGAGCAGTTCTTC	CASSPQRENEQFF
many	TRBV28	.	TRBJ1-1	TGTGCCAGCAGTGGGACGGCATTGAACACTGAAGCTTTCTTT	CASSGTALNTEAFF
.	TRBV10-3	.	TRBJ2-7	TGTGCCATCCGGGCCAGGGGTAGTATCGAGCAGTACTTC	CAIRARGSIEQYF
.	TRBV6-1	.	TRBJ2-1	TGTGCCAGCACTAAAGGTTGGGCGTTGACATATGAGCAGTTCTTC	CASTKGWALTYEQFF
.	TRBV15	.	TRBJ2-1	TGTGCCACCAGCAGAAACAGGGTGCCGGGCGACAATGAGCAGTTCTTC	CATSRNRVPGDNEQFF
few	TRBV3-1	TRBD2	TRBJ2-1	TGTGCCAGCAGCTTATCTAGCGGGAACAATGAGCAGTTCTTC	CASSLSSGNNEQFF
.	TRBV4-1	.	TRBJ2-7	TGCGCCAGCAGCCAAGGGACGAGGTCCTACGAGCAGTACTTC	CASSQGTRSYEQYF
.	TRBV3-1	.	TRBJ1-2	TGTGCCAGCAGCCAAGATTTGGGGGTCTATGGCTACACCTTC	CASSQDLGVYGYTF
.	TRBV7-8	TRBD2	TRBJ2-1	TGTGCCAGCAGCTTTATAGCGGGATTTGCCTACAATGAGCAGTTCTTC	CASSFIAGFAYNEQFF
.	TRBV3-1	.	TRBJ1-1	TGTGCCAGCAGCGAAGGGGATAACACTGAAGCTTTCTTT	CASSEGDNTEAFF
few	TRBV18	.	TRBJ2-6	TGTGCCAGCTCACCCCGCCTCGGCAACTCTGGGGCCAACGTCCTGACTTTC	CASSPRLGNSGANVLTF
.	TRBV7-6	.	TRBJ2-5	TGTGCCAGCACCCTTTCACCCGGGGAGGCAGAGACCCAGTACTTC	CASTLSPGEAETQYF
.	TRBV5-4	TRBD2	TRBJ2-3	TGTGCCAGCAGCTTAAGCGGGGGGGGCACAGATACGCAGTATTTT	CASSLSGGGTDTQYF
few	TRBV28	TRBD1	TRBJ1-6	TGTGCCAGCAGAAGGACAGGGGATTCACCCCTCCACTTT	CASRRTGDSPLHF
.	TRBV19	.	TRBJ2-7	TGTGCCAGTAGTATGGGGTACGGGGTCCACGAGCAGTACTTC	CASSMGYGVHEQYF
.	TRBV6-2/TRBV6-3	TRBD2	TRBJ2-7	TGTGCCAGCAGTTACCCAGCGGGAGCCAAGGGGCGCTCCTACGAGCAGTACTTC	CASSYPAGAKGRSYEQYF
few	TRBV12-3/TRBV12-4	TRBD1	TRBJ2-5	TGTGCCAGCAGTGGAAACTGGGGACAGCGTGAGACCCAGTACTTC	CASSGNWGQRETQYF
few	TRBV24-1	TRBD1	TRBJ2-1	TGTGCCACCAGTGATTCGACAGGGAGCTCCTACAATGAGCAGTTCTTC	CATSDSTGSSYNEQFF
.	TRBV7-9	.	TRBJ1-1	TGTGCCAGCGACAGGTCGAACACTGAAGCTTTCTTT	CASDRSNTEAFF
.	TRBV19	.	TRBJ2-2	TGTGCCAGTAGTATTTCCGCCTCGGCCGGGGAGCTGTTTTTT	CASSISASAGELFF
few	TRBV12-3/TRBV12-4	.	TRBJ2-7	TGTGCCAGCAGTTTTTTGGACCTCTACGAGCAGTACTTC	CASSFLDLYEQYF
.	TRBV2	.	TRBJ1-5	TGTGCCAGCAGTCCGTTTGGGGGTGGCAATCAGCCCCAGCATTTT	CASSPFGGGNQPQHF
.	TRBV11-3	.	TRBJ2-1	TGTGCCAGCAGCCAACTCGAATACAATGAGCAGTTCTTC	CASSQLEYNEQFF
.	TRBV6-5	.	TRBJ2-1	TGTGCCAGCGGGAAGTTCGGCCGCGTCAATGAGCAGTTCTTC	CASGKFGRVNEQFF
few	TRBV9	.	TRBJ2-3	TGTGCCAGCAGCGCTAGAGGCGGGAGCACAGATACGCAGTATTTT	CASSARGGSTDTQYF
.	TRBV19	TRBD1	TRBJ1-2	TGTGCCAGTACCGAACCTCGGGACAGGGTAGATGGCTACACCTTC	CASTEPRDRVDGYTF
.	TRBV27	.	TRBJ2-7	TGTGCCAGCAAGTGGGGGAGCTCCTACGAGCAGTACTTC	CASKWGSSYEQYF
few	TRBV10-3	TRBD1	TRBJ1-4	TGTGCCATCAGTGCGGTACAGGGGGCCAAACTGTTTTTT	CAISAVQGAKLFF
.	TRBV6-1	.	TRBJ2-2	TGTGCCACCAACCTCCTTGACACCGGGGAGCTGTTTTTT	CATNLLDTGELFF
few	TRBV6-5	.	TRBJ1-5	TGTGCCAGCAGTACCTCCGGGGGGGGTTTTAATCAGCCCCAGCATTTT	CASSTSGGGFNQPQHF
few	TRBV7-2	TRBD2	TRBJ2-7	TGTGCCAGCAGCTTGGGGATAGCGGGAGATGAGCAGTACTTC	CASSLGIAGDEQYF
many	TRBV5-6	TRBD1	TRBJ2-2	TGTGCCAGCAGCGGAGGGACAGGGAGCACCGGGGAGCTGTTTTTT	CASSGGTGSTGELFF
.	TRBV12-3/TRBV12-4	TRBD1	TRBJ2-3	TGTGCCAGCAGTTCCGGGACCACAGGGGTAAATGGCTTAGATACGCAGTATTTT	CASSSGTTGVNGLDTQYF
few	TRBV6-5	.	TRBJ2-3	TGTGCCAGCAGCCCGAGGGAGGTTCGCACAGATACGCAGTATTTT	CASSPREVRTDTQYF
few	TRBV9	.	TRBJ2-3	TGTGCCAGCAGCGTATCTCTTCACCCGCGGGGCCGGGATACGCAGTATTTT	CASSVSLHPRGRDTQYF
few	TRBV24-1	.	TRBJ2-2	TGTGCCACGGGAAAACCTTCGAACACCGGGGAGCTGTTTTTT	CATGKPSNTGELFF
.	TRBV20-1	.	TRBJ1-4	TGCAGTGCTAGCGCCCCCAGACAGGCCGAGGGACAACTGTTTTTT	CSASAPRQAEGQLFF
once	TRBV30	TRBD1	TRBJ2-7	TGTGCCTGTCCGGGACAGGGGGTCTACGAGCAGTACTTC	CACPGQGVYEQYF
.	TRBV20-1	.	TRBJ2-1	TGCAGTGCTCGAGCGCCGACGGGCCCCTACAAGGGGCAGTTCTTC	CSARAPTGPYKGQFF
few	TRBV11-3	TRBD1	TRBJ2-1	TGTGCCAGCAGCACCCGAGGGGGCCCCAATGAGCAGTTCTTC	CASSTRGGPNEQFF